Listed here are 5 T cell receptor beta chains from one sample, sequenced in a study of T cells in Graves' hyperthyroidism and ophthalmopathy. Amplified regions were TCR beta CDR3 sequences from RNA transcripts. HTBI primers drove first-round RT-PCR of the TCR CDR3. TCRdb processed the multiplex PCR reads anew with MiXCR; each CDR3 protein has one entry. The sample contains a few hundred thousand distinct CDR3 sequences, around 15% of which appear only once. The sequenced sample was blood. The source of these receptors is a woman between 25 and 40 years old with Graves' ophthalmopathy.

CDR3 bases: TGTGCCAGCAGTTGGGGGGGGGGATATAATTCACCCCTCCACTTT. Protein product: CASSWGGGYNSPLHF. The chain joins TRBV27 to TRBJ1-6; D might be TRBD1 (5 bases). This CDR3 region has 15 residues. CDR1 is MNHEY, CDR2 SMNVEV, per germline (reference sequence). The V end lost 4 bases, the J end lost 4 bases, and 11 bases lay between the germline ends.

There are many counts of this clonotype. This chain uses TRBV28 with TRBJ2-7; no reliable D call. Trimming stripped 2 bases from V and 3 bases from J, with 8 bases between. The CDR3 is 13 residues long. Germline V gene lookup returns CDR1 MDHEN and CDR2 SYDVKM. CDR3 protein: CASSLVGFYEQYF. In nucleotides, the CDR3 is TGTGCCAGCAGTTTAGTCGGATTCTACGAGCAGTACTTC.

Here the CDR3 DNA reads TGTGCCAGCAGTTCGACAGGGATAGGCGATCAGCCCCAGCATTTT. Translated: CASSSTGIGDQPQHF. The chain has TRBV6-5 and TRBJ1-5, with TRBD1 matching over 7 bases. The CDR3 loop spans 15 amino acids. V was pared by 4 bases and J by 5 bases, with 8 bases of the junction left unmatched. Germline V lookup: CDR1 MNHEY, CDR2 SVGAGI.

J is TRBJ1-2 and V is TRBV27; no firm D call. V was pared by 6 bases and J by 3 bases, with 11 bases between. Germline V gives CDR1 MNHEY, CDR2 SMNVEV (reference sequence). The CDR3 loop spans 13 amino acids. The CDR3 region is CASRPAGDYGYTF. The CDR3, as DNA: TGTGCCAGCAGGCCGGCTGGGGACTATGGCTACACCTTC.

In its sample, this clonotype was seen many times. CDR3 DNA sequence: TGTGCCAGCATGGTGACTAGCGGGAGCTCCTACGAGCAGTACTTC. Amino acid sequence: CASMVTSGSSYEQYF. The rearrangement links TRBV28 to TRBJ2-7; 12 bases agree with TRBD2. Unmatched junction bases numbered 4, after V lost 7 bases and J lost 0 bases. The CDR3 has 15 residues. Germline CDR1 and CDR2: MDHEN and SYDVKM.